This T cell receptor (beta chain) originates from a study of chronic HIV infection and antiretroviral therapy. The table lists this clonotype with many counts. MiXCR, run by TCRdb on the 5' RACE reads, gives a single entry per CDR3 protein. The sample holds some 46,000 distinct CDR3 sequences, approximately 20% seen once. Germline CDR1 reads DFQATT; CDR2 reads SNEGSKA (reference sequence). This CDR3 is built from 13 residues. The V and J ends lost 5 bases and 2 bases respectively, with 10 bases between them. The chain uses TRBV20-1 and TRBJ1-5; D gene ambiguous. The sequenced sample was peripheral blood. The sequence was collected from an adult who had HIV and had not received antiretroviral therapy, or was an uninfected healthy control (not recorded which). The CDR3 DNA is TGCAGTGCTGTGGGAGATGGCAATCAGCCCCAGCATTTT. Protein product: CSAVGDGNQPQHF.